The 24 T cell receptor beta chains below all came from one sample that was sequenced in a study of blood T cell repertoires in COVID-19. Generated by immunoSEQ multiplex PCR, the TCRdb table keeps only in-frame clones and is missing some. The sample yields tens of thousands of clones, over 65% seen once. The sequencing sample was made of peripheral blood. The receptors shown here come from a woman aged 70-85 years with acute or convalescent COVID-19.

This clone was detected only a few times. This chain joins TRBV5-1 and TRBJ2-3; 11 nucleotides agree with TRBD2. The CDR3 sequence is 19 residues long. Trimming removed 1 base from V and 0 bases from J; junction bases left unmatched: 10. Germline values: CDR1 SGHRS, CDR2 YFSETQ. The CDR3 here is CASSLRASGGPISTDTQYF. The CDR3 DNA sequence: TGCGCCAGCAGCTTGAGGGCTAGCGGGGGGCCCATCAGCACAGATACGCAGTATTTT.

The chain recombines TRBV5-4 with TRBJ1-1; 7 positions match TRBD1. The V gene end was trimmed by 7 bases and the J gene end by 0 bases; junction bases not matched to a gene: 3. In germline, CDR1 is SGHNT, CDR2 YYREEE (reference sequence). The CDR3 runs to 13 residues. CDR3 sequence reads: CASWGQLNTEAFF. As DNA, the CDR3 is TGTGCCAGCTGGGGACAGTTGAACACTGAAGCTTTCTTT.

The DNA for the CDR3 is TGTGCCAGCAGCTTTAGCGGGGGGGTCTACAATGAGCAGTTCTTC. It encodes CASSFSGGVYNEQFF. This chain links TRBV7-9 with TRBJ2-1, with 11 nucleotides matching TRBD2. The germline gives CDR1 SEHNR, CDR2 FQNEAQ (reference sequence). V was pared by 3 bases and J by 3 bases, with 1 base of the junction left unmatched. The CDR3 is 15 residues long. Drawing the rest from reference TRBV7-9 and TRBJ2-1, the complete variable domain is DTGVSQNPRHKITKRGQNVTFRCDPISEHNRLYWYRQTLGQGPEFLTYFQNEAQLEKSRLLSDRFSAERPKGSFSTLEIQRTEQGDSAMYLCASSFSGGVYNEQFFGPGTRLTVL.

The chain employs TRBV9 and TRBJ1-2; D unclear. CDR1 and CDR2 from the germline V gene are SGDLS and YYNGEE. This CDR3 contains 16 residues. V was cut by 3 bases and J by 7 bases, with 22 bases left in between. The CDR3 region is CASSADIRRYLSGYTF. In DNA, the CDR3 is TGTGCCAGCAGCGCAGACATTCGGAGGTATTTGAGTGGCTACACCTTC.

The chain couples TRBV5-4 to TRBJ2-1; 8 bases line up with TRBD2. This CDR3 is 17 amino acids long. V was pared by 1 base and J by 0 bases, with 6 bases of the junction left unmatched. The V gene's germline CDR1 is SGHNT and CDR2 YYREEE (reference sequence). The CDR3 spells CASSLHSAGASYNEQFF. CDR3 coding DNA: TGTGCCAGCAGCTTGCATTCAGCGGGGGCCTCCTACAATGAGCAGTTCTTC.

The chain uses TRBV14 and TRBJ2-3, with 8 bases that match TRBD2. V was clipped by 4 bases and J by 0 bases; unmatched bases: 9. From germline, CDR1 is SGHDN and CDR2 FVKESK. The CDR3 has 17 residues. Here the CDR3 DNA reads TGTGCCAGCAGCCCAAGAGGTAGCGGGGTTAGCACAGATACGCAGTATTTT. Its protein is CASSPRGSGVSTDTQYF.

CDR3 residues: CASSYRYLNTEAFF. In DNA form, the CDR3 reads TGTGCCAGCAGTTATCGCTATCTGAACACTGAAGCTTTCTTT. J is TRBJ1-1 and V is TRBV21-1. TRBV21-1 is marked as a pseudogene. The CDR3 covers 14 residues.

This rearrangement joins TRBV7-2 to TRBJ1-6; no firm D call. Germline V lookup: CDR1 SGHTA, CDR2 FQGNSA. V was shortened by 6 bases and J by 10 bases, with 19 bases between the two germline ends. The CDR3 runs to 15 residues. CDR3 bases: TGTGCCAGCAGGTATAATGGGCAGCTGGGCTCACCCCTCCACTTT. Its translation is CASRYNGQLGSPLHF.

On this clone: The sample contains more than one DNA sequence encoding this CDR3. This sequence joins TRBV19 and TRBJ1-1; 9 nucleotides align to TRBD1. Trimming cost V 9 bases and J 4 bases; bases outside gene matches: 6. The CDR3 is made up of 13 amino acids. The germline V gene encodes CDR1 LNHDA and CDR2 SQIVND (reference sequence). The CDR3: CASRKTGGTEAFF. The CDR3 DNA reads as TGTGCCAGCCGGAAGACAGGGGGCACTGAAGCTTTCTTT.

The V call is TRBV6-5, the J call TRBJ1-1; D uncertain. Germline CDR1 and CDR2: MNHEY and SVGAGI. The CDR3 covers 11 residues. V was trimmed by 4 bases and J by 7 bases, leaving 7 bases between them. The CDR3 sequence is CASSSPFEAFF. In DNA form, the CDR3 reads TGTGCCAGCAGTTCCCCATTTGAAGCTTTCTTT.

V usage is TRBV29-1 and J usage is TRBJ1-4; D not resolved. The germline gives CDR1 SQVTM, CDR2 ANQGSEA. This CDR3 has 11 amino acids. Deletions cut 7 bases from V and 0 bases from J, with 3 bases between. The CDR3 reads CSAATNEKLFF. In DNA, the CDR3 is TGCAGCGCCGCAACTAATGAAAAACTGTTTTTT.

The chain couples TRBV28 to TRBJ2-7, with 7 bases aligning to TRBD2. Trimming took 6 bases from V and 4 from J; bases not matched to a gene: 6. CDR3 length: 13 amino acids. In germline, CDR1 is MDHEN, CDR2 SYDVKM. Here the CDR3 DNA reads TGTGCCAGCAGGGGCCGGGGAGGGTACGAGCAGTACTTC. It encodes CASRGRGGYEQYF.

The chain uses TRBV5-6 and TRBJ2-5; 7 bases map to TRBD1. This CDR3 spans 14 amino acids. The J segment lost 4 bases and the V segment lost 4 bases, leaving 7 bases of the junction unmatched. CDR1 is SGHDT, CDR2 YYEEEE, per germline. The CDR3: CASSGPTGPETQYF. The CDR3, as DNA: TGTGCCAGCAGCGGTCCGACAGGGCCAGAGACCCAGTACTTC.

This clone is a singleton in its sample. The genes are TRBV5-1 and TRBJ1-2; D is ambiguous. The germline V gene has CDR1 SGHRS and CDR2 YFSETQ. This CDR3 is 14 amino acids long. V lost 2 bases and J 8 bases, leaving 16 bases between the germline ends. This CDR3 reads CASSFGANLNGYTF. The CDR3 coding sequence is TGCGCCAGCAGCTTCGGAGCTAACTTGAACGGCTACACCTTC.

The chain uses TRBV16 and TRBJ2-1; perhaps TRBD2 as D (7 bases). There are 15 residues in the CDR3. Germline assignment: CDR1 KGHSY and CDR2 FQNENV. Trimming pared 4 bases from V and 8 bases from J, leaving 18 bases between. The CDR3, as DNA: TGTGCCAGCAGCCCACAGGGAGGGGACACTCATGAGCAGTTCTTC. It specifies CASSPQGGDTHEQFF. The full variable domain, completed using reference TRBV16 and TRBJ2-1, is GEEVAQTPKHLVRGEGQKAKLYCAPIKGHSYVFWYQQVLKNEFKFLISFQNENVFDETGMPKERFSAKCLPNSPCSLEIQATKLEDSAVYFCASSPQGGDTHEQFFGPGTRLTVL.

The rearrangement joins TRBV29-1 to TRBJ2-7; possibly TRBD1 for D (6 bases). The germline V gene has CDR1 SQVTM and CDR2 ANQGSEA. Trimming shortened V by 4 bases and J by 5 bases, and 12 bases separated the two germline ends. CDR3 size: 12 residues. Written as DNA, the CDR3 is TGCAGCGTTGCGCAGGGGAGCCACGAGCAGTACTTC. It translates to CSVAQGSHEQYF.

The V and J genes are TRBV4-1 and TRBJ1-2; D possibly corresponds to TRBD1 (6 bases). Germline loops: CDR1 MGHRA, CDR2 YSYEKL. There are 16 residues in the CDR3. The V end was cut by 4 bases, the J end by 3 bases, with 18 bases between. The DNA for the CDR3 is TGCGCCAGCAGCCCGGCCGGGACAAGGGGATACTATGGCTACACCTTC. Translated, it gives CASSPAGTRGYYGYTF.

CDR3 residues: CSVLDRVEGTGELFF. In DNA form, the CDR3 reads TGCAGCGTTTTGGACAGGGTCGAGGGCACCGGGGAGCTGTTTTTT. The chain recombines TRBV29-1 with TRBJ2-2; 8 nucleotides match TRBD1. This CDR3 is 15 amino acids long. The junction had 9 bases not matched to a gene; V was cut back by 5 bases and J by 4 bases. Germline CDR1 SQVTM, CDR2 ANQGSEA.

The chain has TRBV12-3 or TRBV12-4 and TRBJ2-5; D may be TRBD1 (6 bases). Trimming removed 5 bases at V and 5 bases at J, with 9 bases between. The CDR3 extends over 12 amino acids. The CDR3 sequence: CASSGGRETQYF. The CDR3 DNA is TGTGCCAGCAGTGGGGGCCGGGAGACCCAGTACTTC.

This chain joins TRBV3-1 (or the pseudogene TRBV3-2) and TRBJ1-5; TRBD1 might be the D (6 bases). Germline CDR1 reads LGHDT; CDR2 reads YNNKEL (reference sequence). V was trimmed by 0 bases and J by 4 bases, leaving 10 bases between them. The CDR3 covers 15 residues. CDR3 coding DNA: TGTGCCAGCAGCCAAGAACAGGGTAGGAATCAGCCCCAGCATTTT. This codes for CASSQEQGRNQPQHF.

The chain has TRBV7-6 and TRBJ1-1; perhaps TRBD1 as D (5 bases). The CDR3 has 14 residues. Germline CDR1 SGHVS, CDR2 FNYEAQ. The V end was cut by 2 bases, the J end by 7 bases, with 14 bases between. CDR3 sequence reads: CASSLTGSLNEAFF. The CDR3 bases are TGTGCCAGCAGCTTAACAGGATCCTTAAATGAAGCTTTCTTT.

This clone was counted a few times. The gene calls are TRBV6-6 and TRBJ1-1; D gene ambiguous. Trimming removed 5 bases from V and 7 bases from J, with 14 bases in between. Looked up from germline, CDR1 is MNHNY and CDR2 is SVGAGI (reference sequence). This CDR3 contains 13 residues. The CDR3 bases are TGTGCCAGCAGTCCAGGAATTCGGAATGAAGCTTTCTTT. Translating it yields CASSPGIRNEAFF.

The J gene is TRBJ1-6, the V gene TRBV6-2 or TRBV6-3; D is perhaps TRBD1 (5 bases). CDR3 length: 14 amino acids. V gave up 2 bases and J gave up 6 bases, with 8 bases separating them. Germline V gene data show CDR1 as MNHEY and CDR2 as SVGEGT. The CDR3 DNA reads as TGTGCCAGCAGTTACGCCAGGGTTAATTCACCCCTCCACTTT. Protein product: CASSYARVNSPLHF.

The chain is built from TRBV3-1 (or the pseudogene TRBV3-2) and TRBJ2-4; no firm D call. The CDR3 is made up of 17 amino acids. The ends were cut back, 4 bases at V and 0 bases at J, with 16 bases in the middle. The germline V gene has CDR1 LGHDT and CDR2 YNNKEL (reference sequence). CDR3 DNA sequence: TGTGCCAGCAGCCCTGCTACGGCGGTGGGAGCCAAAAACATTCAGTACTTC. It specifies CASSPATAVGAKNIQYF.